This T cell receptor (beta chain) was found in a study of T cell changes during pregnancy in multiple sclerosis. Trimming removed 4 bases from V and 2 bases from J, with 17 bases in between. The CDR3 totals 16 residues. Germline CDR1 SGHAT, CDR2 FQNNGV. Here immunoSEQ multiplex PCR was the method, and the copy in TCRdb shows in-frame clones only, minus some. The sample carries 39,000 or so clones, 90% recorded once. This clone was seen a handful of times. The sequenced sample was CD8+ T cells from peripheral blood mononuclear cells, obtained in the first trimester of pregnancy. The chain has TRBV11-2 and TRBJ2-5; perhaps TRBD1 as D (6 bases). This TCR was sampled from a female donor with multiple sclerosis, enrolled in a pregnancy study. The CDR3 DNA reads as TGTGCCAGCAGCTCCCCCCTCCAGGGGATTCAAGAGACCCAGTACTTC. Its translation: CASSSPLQGIQETQYF. Variable domain in full (rest from reference TRBV11-2 and TRBJ2-5): EAGVAQSPRYKIIEKRQSVAFWCNPISGHATLYWYQQILGQGPKLLIQFQNNGVVDDSQLPKDRFSAERLKGVDSTLKIQPAKLEDSAVYLCASSSPLQGIQETQYFGPGTRLLVL.